This entry describes one T cell receptor beta chain. This sample is drawn from a study of T cell responses to AZD1222 COVID-19 vaccine. V lost 5 bases and J 4 bases, leaving 15 bases between the germline ends. CDR3 length: 15 amino acids. From germline, CDR1 is LNHDA and CDR2 SQIVND (reference sequence). This table comes from immunoSEQ multiplex PCR, and its TCRdb copy is limited to in-frame clones, with some not included. The data hold some 130,000 clones, with approximately 90% observed a single time. Sequencing used peripheral blood, obtained 28 days after the second AZD1222 dose. The receptor's source is an adult who received the AZD1222 COVID-19 vaccine. V gene TRBV19 combines with J gene TRBJ2-1; a weak D match, TRBD2 (6 bases). CDR3 in DNA: TGTGCCAGTAGTCCCACGGGAGTCGGTTACAATGAGCAGTTCTTC. This translates into CASSPTGVGYNEQFF.